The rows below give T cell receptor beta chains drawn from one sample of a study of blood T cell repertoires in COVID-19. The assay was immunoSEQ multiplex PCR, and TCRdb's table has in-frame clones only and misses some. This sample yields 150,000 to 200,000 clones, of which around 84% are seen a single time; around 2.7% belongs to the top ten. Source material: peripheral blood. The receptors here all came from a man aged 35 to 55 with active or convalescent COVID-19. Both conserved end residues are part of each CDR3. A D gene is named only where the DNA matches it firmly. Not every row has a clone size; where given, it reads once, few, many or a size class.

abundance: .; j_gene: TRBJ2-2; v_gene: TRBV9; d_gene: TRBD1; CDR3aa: CASSVAETGGLFF; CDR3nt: TGTGCCAGCAGCGTAGCCGAGACAGGGGGGCTGTTTTTT
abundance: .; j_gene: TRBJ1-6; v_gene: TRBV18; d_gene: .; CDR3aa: CARYHHQSNSPLHF; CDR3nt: TGTGCCAGATACCACCACCAGTCAAATTCACCCCTCCACTTT
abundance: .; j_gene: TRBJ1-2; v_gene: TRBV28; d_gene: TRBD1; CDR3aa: CASTLGQGRYGYTF; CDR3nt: TGTGCCAGCACTCTTGGACAGGGCCGGTATGGCTACACCTTC
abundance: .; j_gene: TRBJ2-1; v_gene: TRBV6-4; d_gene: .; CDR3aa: CASTLHRGQTATNEQFF; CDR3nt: TGTGCCAGCACCCTTCACCGAGGACAGACCGCAACTAATGAGCAGTTCTTC
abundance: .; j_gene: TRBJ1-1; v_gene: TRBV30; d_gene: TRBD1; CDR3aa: CAWSPTGGWWGMDTEAFF; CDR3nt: TGTGCCTGGAGCCCAACAGGGGGCTGGTGGGGTATGGACACTGAAGCTTTCTTT
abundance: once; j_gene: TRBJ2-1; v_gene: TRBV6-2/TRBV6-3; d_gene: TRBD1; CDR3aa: CASSYLDRGHNEQFF; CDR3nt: TGTGCCAGCAGTTACTTGGACAGGGGCCACAATGAGCAGTTCTTC
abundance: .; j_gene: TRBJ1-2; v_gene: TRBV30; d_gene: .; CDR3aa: CAWEMVGYGYTF; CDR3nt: TGTGCCTGGGAAATGGTCGGCTATGGCTACACCTTC
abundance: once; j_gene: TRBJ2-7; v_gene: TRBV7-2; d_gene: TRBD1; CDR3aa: CASSSTGQSSYEQYF; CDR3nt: TGTGCCAGCAGCTCAACGGGACAGAGCTCCTACGAGCAGTACTTC
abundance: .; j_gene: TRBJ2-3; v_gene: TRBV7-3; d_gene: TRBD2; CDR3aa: CASSLMGTRDTQYF; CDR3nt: TGTGCCAGCAGCTTAATGGGGACTAGAGATACGCAGTATTTT
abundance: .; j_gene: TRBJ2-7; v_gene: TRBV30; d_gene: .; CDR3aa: CAWRSRDEQYF; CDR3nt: TGTGCCTGGAGGTCCAGGGACGAGCAGTACTTC
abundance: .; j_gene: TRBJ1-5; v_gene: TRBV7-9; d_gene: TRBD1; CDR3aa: CASRTGDQPQHF; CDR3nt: TGTGCCAGCAGAACAGGGGATCAGCCCCAGCATTTT
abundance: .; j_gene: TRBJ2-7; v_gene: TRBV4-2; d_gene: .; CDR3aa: CASSQEGSAAGHEQYF; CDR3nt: TGTGCCAGCAGCCAAGAGGGGAGCGCAGCGGGCCACGAGCAGTACTTC
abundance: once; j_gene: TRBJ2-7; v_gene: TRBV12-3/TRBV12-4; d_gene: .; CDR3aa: CASSFGASYEQYF; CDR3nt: TGTGCCAGCAGTTTTGGGGCCTCCTACGAGCAGTACTTC
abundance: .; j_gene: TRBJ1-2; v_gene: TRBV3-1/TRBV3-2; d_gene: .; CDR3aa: CASSQTGSNYGYTF; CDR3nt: TGTGCCAGCAGCCAAACGGGTTCCAACTATGGCTACACCTTC
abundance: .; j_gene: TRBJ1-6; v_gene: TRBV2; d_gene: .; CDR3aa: CASSESRAGNSPLHF; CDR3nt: TGTGCCAGCAGTGAAAGTAGGGCGGGGAATTCACCCCTCCACTTT
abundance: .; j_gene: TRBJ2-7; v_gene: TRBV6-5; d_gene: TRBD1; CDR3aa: CASSYSWTGNEQYF; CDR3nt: TGTGCCAGCAGTTACTCATGGACAGGGAACGAGCAGTACTTC
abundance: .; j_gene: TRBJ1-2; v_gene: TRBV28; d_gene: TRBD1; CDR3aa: CASSFGQGSIRGYTF; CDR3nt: TGTGCCAGCAGTTTTGGACAGGGGTCGATTAGAGGCTACACCTTC
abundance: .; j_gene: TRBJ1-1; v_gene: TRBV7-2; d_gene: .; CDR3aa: CASSLGLGGGTEAFF; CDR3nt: TGTGCCAGCAGCCTCGGGTTGGGGGGAGGTACTGAAGCTTTCTTT
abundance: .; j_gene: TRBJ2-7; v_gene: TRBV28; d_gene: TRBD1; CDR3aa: CASMGQGDYEQYF; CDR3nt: TGTGCCAGCATGGGACAGGGGGACTACGAGCAGTACTTC
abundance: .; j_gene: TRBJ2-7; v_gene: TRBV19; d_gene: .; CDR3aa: CASSIGPRGDEQYF; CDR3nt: TGTGCCAGTAGTATAGGGCCCAGGGGGGACGAGCAGTACTTC
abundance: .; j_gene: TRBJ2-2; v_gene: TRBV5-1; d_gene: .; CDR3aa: CASSFIEGSGELFF; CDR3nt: TGCGCCAGCAGCTTTATTGAGGGATCCGGGGAGCTGTTTTTT
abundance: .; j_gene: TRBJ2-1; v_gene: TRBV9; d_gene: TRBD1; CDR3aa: CASSPSGTGNYNEQFF; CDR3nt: TGTGCCAGCAGCCCCTCCGGGACAGGGAACTACAATGAGCAGTTCTTC
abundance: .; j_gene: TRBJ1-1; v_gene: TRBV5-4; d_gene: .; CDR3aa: CASSPAGYVEAFF; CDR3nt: TGTGCCAGCAGCCCGGCAGGGTATGTCGAAGCTTTCTTT
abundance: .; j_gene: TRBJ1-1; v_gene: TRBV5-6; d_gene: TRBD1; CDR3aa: CASSFGRGTEAFF; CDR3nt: TGTGCCAGCAGCTTCGGCAGGGGGACTGAAGCTTTCTTT
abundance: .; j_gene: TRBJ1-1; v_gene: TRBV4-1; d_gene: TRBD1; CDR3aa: CASSRSDRYDMNTEAFF; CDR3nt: TGCGCCAGCAGCAGGTCGGACAGGTATGATATGAACACTGAAGCTTTCTTT
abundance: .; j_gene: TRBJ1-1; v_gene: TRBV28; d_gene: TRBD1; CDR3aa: CASSLWGDRGPEAFF; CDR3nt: TGTGCCAGCAGCCTCTGGGGGGACAGGGGCCCTGAAGCTTTCTTT